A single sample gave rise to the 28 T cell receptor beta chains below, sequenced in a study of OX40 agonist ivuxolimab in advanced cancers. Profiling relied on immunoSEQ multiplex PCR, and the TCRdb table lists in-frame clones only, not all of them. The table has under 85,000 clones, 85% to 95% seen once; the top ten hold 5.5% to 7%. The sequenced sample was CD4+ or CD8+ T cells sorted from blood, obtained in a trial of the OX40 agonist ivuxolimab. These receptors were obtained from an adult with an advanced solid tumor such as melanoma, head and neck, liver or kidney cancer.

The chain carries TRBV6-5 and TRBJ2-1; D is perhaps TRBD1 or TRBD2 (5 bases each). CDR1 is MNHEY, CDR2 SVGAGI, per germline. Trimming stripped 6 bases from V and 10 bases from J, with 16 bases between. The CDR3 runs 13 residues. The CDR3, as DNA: TGTGCCAGCAGCCTCGGGACCGCCCGGGAGCAGTTCTTC. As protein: CASSLGTAREQFF.

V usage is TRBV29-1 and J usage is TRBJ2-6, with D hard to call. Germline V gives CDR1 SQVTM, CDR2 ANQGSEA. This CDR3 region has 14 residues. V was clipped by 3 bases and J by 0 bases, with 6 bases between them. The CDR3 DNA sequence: TGCAGCGTTGAGACCGACTCTGGGGCCAACGTCCTGACTTTC. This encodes CSVETDSGANVLTF.

The CDR3 region is CASSEEGTGFYGYTF. The CDR3 DNA sequence: TGTGCCAGCAGTGAAGAAGGGACAGGTTTCTATGGCTACACCTTC. The chain links TRBV6-1 to TRBJ1-2; 8 nucleotides agree with TRBD1. This CDR3 has 15 amino acids. The germline gives CDR1 MNHNS, CDR2 SASEGT. Losses at the gene ends were 1 base for V and 4 bases for J; bases not matched to a gene: 5.

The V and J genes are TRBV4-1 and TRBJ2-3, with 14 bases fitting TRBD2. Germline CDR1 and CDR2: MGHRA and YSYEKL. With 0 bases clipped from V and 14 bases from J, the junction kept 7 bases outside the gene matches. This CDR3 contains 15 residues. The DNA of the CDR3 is TGCGCCAGCAGCCAAGATCGGGGACTAGCGGGAGATCGGTATTTT. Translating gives CASSQDRGLAGDRYF.

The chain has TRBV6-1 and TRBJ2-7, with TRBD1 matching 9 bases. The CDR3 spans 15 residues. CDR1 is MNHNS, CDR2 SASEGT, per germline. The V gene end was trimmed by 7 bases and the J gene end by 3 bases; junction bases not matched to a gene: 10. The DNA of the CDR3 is TGTGCCAGCACCATCCTCGGGACAGGGCTCTACGAGCAGTACTTC. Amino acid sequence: CASTILGTGLYEQYF.

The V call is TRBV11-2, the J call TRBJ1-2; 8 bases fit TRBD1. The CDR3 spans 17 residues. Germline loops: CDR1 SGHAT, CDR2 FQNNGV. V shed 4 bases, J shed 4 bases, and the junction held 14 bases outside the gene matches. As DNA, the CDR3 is TGTGCCAGCAGCTCACCCGACAGGGGAATTCGGAGCTATGGCTACACCTTC. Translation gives CASSSPDRGIRSYGYTF. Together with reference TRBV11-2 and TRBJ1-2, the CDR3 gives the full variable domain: EAGVAQSPRYKIIEKRQSVAFWCNPISGHATLYWYQQILGQGPKLLIQFQNNGVVDDSQLPKDRFSAERLKGVDSTLKIQPAKLEDSAVYLCASSSPDRGIRSYGYTFGSGTRLTVV.

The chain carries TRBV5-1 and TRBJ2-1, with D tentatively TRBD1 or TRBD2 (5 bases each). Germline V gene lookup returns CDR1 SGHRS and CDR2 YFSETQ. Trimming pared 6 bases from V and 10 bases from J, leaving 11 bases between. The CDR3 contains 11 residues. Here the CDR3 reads CASMGGGEQFF. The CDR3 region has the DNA TGCGCCAGCATGGGTGGGGGAGAGCAGTTCTTC.

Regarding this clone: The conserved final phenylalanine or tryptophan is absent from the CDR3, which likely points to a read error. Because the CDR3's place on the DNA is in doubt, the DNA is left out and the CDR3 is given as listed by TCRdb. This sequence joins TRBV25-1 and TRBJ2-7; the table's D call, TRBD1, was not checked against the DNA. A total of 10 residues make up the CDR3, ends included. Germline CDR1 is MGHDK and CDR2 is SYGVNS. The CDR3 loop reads CASSERDSLI.

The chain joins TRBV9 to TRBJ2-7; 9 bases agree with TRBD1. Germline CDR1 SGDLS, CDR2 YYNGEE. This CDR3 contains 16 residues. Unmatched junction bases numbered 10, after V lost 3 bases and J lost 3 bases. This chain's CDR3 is CASSGPGTGTFYEQYF. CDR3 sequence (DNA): TGTGCCAGCAGCGGTCCCGGGACAGGGACCTTCTACGAGCAGTACTTC.

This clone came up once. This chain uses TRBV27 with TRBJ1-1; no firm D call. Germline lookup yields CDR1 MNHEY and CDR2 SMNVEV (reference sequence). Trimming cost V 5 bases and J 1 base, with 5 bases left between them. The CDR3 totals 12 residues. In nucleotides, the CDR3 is TGTGCCAGCAGTAAGGGGAACACTGAAGCTTTCTTT. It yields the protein CASSKGNTEAFF.

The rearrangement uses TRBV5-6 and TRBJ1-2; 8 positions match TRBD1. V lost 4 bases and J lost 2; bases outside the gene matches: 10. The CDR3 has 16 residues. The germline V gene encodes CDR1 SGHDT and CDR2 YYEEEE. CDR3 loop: CASSPWTGRLNYGYTF. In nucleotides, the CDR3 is TGTGCCAGCAGCCCTTGGACAGGGCGCTTGAACTATGGCTACACCTTC.

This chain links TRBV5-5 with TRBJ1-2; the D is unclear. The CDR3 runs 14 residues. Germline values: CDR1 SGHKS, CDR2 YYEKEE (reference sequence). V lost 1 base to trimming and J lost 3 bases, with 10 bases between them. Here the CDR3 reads CASSLYPEDYGYTF. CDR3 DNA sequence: TGTGCCAGCAGCTTGTATCCGGAGGACTATGGCTACACCTTC.

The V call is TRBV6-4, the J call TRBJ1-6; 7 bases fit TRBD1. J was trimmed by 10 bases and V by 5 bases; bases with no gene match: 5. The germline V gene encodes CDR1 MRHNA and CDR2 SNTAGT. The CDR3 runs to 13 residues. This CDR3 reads CASSITGDSPLHF. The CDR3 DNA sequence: TGTGCCAGCAGTATCACAGGGGACTCACCCCTCCACTTT.

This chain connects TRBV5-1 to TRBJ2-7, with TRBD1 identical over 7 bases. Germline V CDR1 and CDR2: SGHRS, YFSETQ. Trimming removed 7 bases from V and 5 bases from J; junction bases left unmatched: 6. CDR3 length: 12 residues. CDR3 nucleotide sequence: TGCGCCAGCGGTGGGACAGTCGACGAGCAGTACTTC. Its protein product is CASGGTVDEQYF. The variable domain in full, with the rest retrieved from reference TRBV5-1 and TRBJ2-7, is KAGVTQTPRYLIKTRGQQVTLSCSPISGHRSVSWYQQTPGQGLQFLFEYFSETQRNKGNFPGRFSGRQFSNSRSEMNVSTLELGDSALYLCASGGTVDEQYFGPGTRLTVT.

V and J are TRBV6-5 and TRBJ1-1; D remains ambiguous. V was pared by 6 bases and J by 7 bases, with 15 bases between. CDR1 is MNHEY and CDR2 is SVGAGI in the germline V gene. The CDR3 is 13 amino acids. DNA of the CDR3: TGTGCCAGCAGGCGGCAGAGACCGCTTGAAGCTTTCTTT. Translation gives CASRRQRPLEAFF.

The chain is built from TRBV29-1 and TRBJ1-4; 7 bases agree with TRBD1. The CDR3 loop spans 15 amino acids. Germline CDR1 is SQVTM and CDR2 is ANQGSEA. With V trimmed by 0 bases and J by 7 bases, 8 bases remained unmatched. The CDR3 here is CSVEDSMTGPEKLFF. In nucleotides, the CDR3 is TGCAGCGTTGAAGACTCCATGACAGGGCCTGAAAAACTGTTTTTT.

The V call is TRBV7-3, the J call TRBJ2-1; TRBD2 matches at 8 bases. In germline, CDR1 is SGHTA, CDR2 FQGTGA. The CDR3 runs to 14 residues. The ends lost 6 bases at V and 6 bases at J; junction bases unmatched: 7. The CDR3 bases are TGTGCCAGCAGTCTAAGCGGGGGCTCCAATGAGCAGTTCTTC. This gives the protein CASSLSGGSNEQFF.

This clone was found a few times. CDR3 nucleotide sequence: TGTGCCAGTACCACCTCCCCGACAGCACACACTGAAGCTTTCTTT. Translated, it gives CASTTSPTAHTEAFF. This chain links TRBV19 with TRBJ1-1; possibly TRBD1 for D (5 bases). V lost 7 bases, J lost 3 bases, and 18 bases lay in between. From germline, CDR1 is LNHDA and CDR2 SQIVND (reference sequence). The CDR3 consists of 15 residues.

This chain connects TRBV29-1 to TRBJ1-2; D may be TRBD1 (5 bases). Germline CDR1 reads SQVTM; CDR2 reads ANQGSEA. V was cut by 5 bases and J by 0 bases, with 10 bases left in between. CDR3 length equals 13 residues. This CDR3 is CSVLDSSNYGYTF. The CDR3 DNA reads TGCAGCGTTTTAGACAGCTCTAACTATGGCTACACCTTC.

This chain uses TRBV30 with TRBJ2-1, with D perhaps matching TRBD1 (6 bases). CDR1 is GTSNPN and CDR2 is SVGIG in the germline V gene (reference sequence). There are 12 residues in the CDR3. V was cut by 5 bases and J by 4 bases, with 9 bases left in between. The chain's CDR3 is CAWETGYNEQFF. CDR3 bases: TGTGCCTGGGAAACAGGGTACAATGAGCAGTTCTTC.

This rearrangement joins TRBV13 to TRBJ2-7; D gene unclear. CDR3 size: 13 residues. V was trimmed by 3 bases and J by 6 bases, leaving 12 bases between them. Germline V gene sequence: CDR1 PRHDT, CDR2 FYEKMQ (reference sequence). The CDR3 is CASSLGGFGEQYF. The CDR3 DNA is TGTGCCAGCAGCTTGGGCGGATTTGGCGAGCAGTACTTC.

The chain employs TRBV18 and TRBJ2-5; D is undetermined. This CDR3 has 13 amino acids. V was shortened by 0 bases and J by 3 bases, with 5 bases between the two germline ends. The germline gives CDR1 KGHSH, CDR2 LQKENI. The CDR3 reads CASSPPQEETQYF. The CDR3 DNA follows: TGTGCCAGCTCACCACCCCAGGAAGAGACCCAGTACTTC.

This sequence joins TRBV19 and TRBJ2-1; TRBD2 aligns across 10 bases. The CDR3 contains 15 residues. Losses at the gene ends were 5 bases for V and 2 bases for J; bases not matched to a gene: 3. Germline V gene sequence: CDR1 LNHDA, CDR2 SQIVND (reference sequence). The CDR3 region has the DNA TGTGCCAGTAGTGATAGCGGGAGGCCCTACAATGAGCAGTTCTTC. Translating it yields CASSDSGRPYNEQFF.

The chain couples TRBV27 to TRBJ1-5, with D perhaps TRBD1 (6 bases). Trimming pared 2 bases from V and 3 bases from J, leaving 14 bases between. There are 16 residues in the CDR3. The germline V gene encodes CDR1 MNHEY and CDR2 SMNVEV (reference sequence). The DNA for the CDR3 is TGTGCCAGCAGTTTAGGACCGGGACACGCCAATCAGCCCCAGCATTTT. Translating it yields CASSLGPGHANQPQHF.

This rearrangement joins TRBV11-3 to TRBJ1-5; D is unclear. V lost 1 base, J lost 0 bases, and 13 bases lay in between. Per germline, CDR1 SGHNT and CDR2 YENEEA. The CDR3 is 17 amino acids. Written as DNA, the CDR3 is TGTGCCAGCAGCTTAGGGAGAGGAGGGTATAGCAATCAGCCCCAGCATTTT. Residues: CASSLGRGGYSNQPQHF.

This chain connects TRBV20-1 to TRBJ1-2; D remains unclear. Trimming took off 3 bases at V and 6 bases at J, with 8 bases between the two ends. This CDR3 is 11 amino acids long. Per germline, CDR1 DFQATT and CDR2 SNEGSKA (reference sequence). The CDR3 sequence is CSARHGDGYTF. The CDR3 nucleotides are TGCAGTGCTAGGCACGGGGATGGCTACACCTTC.

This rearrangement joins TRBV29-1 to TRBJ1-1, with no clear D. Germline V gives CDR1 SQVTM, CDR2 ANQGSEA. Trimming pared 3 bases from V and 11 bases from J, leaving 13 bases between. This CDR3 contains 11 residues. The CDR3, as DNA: TGCAGCGTTGACCAGTCAGGCGCGGCTTTCTTT. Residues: CSVDQSGAAFF. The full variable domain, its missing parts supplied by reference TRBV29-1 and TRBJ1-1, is SAVISQKPSRDICQRGTSLTIQCQVDSQVTMMFWYRQQPGQSLTLIATANQGSEATYESGFVIDKFPISRPNLTFSTLTVSNMSPEDSSIYLCSVDQSGAAFFGQGTRLTVV.

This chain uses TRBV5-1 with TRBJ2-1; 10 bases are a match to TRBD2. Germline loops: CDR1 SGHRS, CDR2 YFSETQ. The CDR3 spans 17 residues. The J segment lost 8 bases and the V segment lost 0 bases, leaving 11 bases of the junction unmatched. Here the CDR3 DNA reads TGCGCCAGCAGCTTGGTCCCTAGCGGGAGAATGTCCCATGAGCAGTTCTTC. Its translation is CASSLVPSGRMSHEQFF.